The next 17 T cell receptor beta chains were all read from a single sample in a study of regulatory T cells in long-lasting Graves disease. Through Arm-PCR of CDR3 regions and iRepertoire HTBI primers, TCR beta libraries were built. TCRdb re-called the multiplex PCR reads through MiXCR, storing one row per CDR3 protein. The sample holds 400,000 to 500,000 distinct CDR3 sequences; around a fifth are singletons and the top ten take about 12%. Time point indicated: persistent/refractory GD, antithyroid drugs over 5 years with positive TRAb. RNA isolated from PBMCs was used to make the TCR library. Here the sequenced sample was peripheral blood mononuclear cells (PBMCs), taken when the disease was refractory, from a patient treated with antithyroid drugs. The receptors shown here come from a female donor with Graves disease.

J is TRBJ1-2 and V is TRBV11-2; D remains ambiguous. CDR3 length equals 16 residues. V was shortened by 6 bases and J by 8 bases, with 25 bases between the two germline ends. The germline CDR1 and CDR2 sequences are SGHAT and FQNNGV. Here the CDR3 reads CASRSVAKTPVGGYTF. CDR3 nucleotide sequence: TGTGCCAGCAGATCCGTAGCTAAGACGCCGGTGGGGGGCTACACCTTC.

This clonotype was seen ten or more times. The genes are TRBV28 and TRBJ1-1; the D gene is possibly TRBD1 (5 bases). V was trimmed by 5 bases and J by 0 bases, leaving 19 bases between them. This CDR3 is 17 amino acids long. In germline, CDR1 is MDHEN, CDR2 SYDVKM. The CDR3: CASSVQTAPLLNTEAFF. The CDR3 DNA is TGTGCCAGCAGTGTCCAGACAGCCCCTTTATTGAACACTGAAGCTTTCTTT. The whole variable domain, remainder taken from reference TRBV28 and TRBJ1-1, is DVKVTQSSRYLVKRTGEKVFLECVQDMDHENMFWYRQDPGLGLRLIYFSYDVKMKEKGDIPEGYSVSREKKERFSLILESASTNQTSMYLCASSVQTAPLLNTEAFFGQGTRLTVV.

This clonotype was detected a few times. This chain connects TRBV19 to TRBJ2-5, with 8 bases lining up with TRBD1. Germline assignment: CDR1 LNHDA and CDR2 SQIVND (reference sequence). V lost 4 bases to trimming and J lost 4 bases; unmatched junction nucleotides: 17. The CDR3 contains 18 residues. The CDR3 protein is CASSKGEQGAFWRETQYF. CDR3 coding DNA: TGTGCCAGTAGTAAGGGGGAGCAGGGGGCATTTTGGAGAGAGACCCAGTACTTC. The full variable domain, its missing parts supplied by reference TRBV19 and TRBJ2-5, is DGGITQSPKYLFRKEGQNVTLSCEQNLNHDAMYWYRQDPGQGLRLIYYSQIVNDFQKGDIAEGYSVSREKKESFPLTVTSAQKNPTAFYLCASSKGEQGAFWRETQYFGPGTRLLVL.

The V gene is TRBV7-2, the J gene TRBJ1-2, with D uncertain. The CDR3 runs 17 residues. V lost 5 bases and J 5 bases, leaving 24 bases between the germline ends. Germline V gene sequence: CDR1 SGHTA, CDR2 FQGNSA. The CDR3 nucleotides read TGTGCCAGCAGCCCATTGGAGTATAGAACGCGAGGATATGGCTACACCTTC. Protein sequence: CASSPLEYRTRGYGYTF.

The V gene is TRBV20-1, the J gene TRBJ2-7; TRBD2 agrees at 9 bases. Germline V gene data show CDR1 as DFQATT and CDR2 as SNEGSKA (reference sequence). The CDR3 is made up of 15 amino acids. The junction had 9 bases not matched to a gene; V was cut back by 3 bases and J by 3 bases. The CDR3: CSARWRLAVLYEQYF. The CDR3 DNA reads TGCAGTGCTAGGTGGCGACTAGCGGTCCTCTACGAGCAGTACTTC.

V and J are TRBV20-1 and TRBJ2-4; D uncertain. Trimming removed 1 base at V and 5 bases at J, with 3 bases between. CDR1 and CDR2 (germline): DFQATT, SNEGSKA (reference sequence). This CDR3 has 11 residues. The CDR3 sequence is CSARGQNIQYF. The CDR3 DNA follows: TGCAGTGCTAGAGGCCAAAACATTCAGTACTTC.

The CDR3 nucleotides read TGTGCCAGCAGTGAAGAGAGGTTAGGAAAAGCTTTCTTT. Translation gives CASSEERLGKAFF. The gene calls are TRBV6-4 and TRBJ1-1, with no clear D. The germline CDR1 and CDR2 sequences are MRHNA and SNTAGT. This CDR3 comprises 13 residues. Trimming cost V 3 bases and J 9 bases, with 14 bases left between them.

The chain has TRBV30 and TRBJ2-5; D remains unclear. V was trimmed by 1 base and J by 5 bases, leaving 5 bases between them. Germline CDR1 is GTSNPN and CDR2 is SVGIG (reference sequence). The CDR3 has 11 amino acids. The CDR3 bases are TGTGCCTGGAGTGATCTCGAGACCCAGTACTTC. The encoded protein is CAWSDLETQYF.

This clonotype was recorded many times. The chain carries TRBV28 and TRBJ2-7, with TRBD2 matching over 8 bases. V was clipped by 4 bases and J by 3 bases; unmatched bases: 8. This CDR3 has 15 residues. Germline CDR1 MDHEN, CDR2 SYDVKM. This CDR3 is CASSSPGGKGYEQYF. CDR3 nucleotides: TGTGCCAGCAGTTCACCGGGGGGGAAAGGCTACGAGCAGTACTTC.

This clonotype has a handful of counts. CDR3 in DNA: TGTGCCAGCAGCTCTCGGGTGGCCAATGAGCAGTTCTTC. This sequence encodes CASSSRVANEQFF. The chain combines TRBV27 with TRBJ2-1; D gene ambiguous. This CDR3 contains 13 residues. The ends were cut back, 6 bases at V and 6 bases at J, with 12 bases in the middle. Germline values: CDR1 MNHEY, CDR2 SMNVEV (reference sequence).

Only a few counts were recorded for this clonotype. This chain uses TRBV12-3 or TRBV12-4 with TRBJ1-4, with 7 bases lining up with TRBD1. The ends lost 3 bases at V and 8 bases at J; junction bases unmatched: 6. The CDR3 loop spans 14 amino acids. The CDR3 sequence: CASSFRAGGEKLFF. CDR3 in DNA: TGTGCCAGCAGTTTTAGGGCAGGGGGGGAAAAACTGTTTTTT.

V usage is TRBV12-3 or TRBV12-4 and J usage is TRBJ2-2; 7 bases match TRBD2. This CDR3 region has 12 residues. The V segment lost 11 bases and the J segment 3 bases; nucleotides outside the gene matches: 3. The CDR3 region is CAGGGDTGELFF. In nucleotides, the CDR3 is TGTGCCGGTGGGGGGGACACCGGGGAGCTGTTTTTT.

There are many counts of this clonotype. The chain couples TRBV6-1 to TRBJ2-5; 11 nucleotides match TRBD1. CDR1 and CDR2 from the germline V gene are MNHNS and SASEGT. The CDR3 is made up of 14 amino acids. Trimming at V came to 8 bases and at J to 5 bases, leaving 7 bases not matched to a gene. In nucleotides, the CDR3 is TGTGCCAGCCAGGACAGGGGGCGGAGGGAGACCCAGTACTTC. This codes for CASQDRGRRETQYF.

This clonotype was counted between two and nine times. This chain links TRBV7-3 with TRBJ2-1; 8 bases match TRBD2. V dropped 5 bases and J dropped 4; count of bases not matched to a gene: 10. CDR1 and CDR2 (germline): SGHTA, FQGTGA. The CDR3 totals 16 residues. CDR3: CASSPQAGDGYNEQFF. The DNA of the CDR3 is TGTGCCAGCAGCCCCCAAGCGGGAGATGGTTACAATGAGCAGTTCTTC.

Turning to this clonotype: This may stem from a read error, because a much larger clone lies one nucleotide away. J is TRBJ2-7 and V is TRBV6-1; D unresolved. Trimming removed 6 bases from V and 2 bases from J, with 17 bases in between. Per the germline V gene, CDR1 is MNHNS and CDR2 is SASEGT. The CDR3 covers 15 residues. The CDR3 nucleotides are TGTGCCAGCAGGTCGGCAGGCGCACTCCCCTACGAGCAGTACTTC. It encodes CASRSAGALPYEQYF.

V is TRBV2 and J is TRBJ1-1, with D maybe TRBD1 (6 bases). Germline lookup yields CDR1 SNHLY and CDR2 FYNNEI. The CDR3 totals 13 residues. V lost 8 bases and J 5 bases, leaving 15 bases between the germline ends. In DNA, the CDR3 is TGTGCCAGCGTATCGGGACAAAAGACTGAAGCTTTCTTT. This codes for CASVSGQKTEAFF.

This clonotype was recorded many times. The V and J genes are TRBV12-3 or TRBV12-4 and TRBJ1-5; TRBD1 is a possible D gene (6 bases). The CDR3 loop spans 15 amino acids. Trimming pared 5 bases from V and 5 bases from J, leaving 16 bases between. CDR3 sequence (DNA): TGTGCCAGCAGTAATGACAGGCTCGGGCATCAGCCCCAGCATTTT. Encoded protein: CASSNDRLGHQPQHF.